This T cell receptor beta chain was profiled in a study of cytomegalovirus exposure and HLA in healthy donors. Broader study findings: In a later analysis, donors in an Asian-associated ancestry cluster reportedly had fewer N-insertions in productive TCRs than the cohort mean. A later analysis reported that several of the most significant clusters appeared to be linked to common viral pathogens, among them Epstein-Barr virus.

Sampled while nominally healthy, donors likely had unrecorded immune exposures. V lost 2 bases and J lost 5, with 11 bases in between. CDR3 size: 14 residues. Germline V gene sequence: CDR1 MNHNS, CDR2 SASEGT. The PCR contained 60 Vbeta and 13 Jbeta primers. Assay used: immunoSEQ multiplex PCR; TCRdb lists only in-frame clones, some missing. The table includes about 55,000 clones, about 67% detected once. This clone showed up just a few times. Its antigen is unknown. The chain employs TRBV6-1 and TRBJ2-3; D is undetermined. This receptor was identified in a man in his forties or fifties in good health and CMV-seropositive. The sequenced material came from PBMCs. CDR3 protein: CASSESGFIDTQYF. The CDR3, as DNA: TGTGCCAGCAGTGAATCAGGATTCATAGATACGCAGTATTTT.